These 14 T cell receptor beta chains came from one sample sequenced in a study of OX40 agonist ivuxolimab in advanced cancers. Produced via immunoSEQ multiplex PCR; TCRdb's table is partial and in-frame only. Of roughly 76,000 clones in the sample, roughly 86% were seen once. The sample consisted of CD4+ or CD8+ T cells sorted from blood, taken in a trial of the OX40 agonist ivuxolimab. The source of these receptors is an adult with an advanced solid tumor such as melanoma, head and neck, liver or kidney cancer.

There are a few counts of this clone. This chain uses TRBV28 with TRBJ2-1; 9 bases are shared with TRBD2. Germline V gene lookup returns CDR1 MDHEN and CDR2 SYDVKM. There are 14 residues in the CDR3. V lost 7 bases, J lost 3 bases, and 4 bases stayed unmatched. CDR3 nucleotides: TGTGCCAGCAATCGACTAGCGGACTACAATGAGCAGTTCTTC. Protein sequence: CASNRLADYNEQFF.

This clone was counted a single time. The rearrangement uses TRBV2 and TRBJ1-1; D is unresolved. V shed 1 base and J shed 0 bases, with 6 bases lying between them. CDR3 size: 14 residues. Germline CDR1 and CDR2: SNHLY and FYNNEI. This CDR3 is CASSEGVMNTEAFF. Written as DNA, the CDR3 is TGTGCCAGCAGTGAAGGGGTCATGAACACTGAAGCTTTCTTT.

A single count supports this clone. The same CDR3 can be traced to other DNA sequences in this sample. DNA for the CDR3: TGTGCCAGCAGCTTAGAGGGAGATGGCTACACCTTC. Translation: CASSLEGDGYTF. The rearrangement uses TRBV11-2 and TRBJ1-2; D is uncertain. The CDR3 totals 12 residues. The V gene's germline CDR1 is SGHAT and CDR2 FQNNGV. V lost 0 bases, J lost 6 bases, and 5 bases lay in between.

The CDR3: CSARDYGGYTF. CDR3 sequence (DNA): TGCAGTGCTAGAGATTACGGTGGCTACACCTTC. The genes are TRBV20-1 and TRBJ1-2; D not certain. This CDR3 region has 11 residues. The V end was cut by 0 bases, the J end by 7 bases, with 6 bases between. Looked up from germline, CDR1 is DFQATT and CDR2 is SNEGSKA (reference sequence).

The chain uses TRBV9 and TRBJ1-2; D possibly corresponds to TRBD1 (6 bases). CDR1 and CDR2 (germline): SGDLS, YYNGEE. Trimming pared 4 bases from V and 4 bases from J, leaving 11 bases between. There are 13 residues in the CDR3. CDR3 nucleotides: TGTGCCAGCAGCCCAGGGACATCCTATGGCTACACCTTC. Its translation: CASSPGTSYGYTF.

V and J are TRBV7-2 and TRBJ2-7; 10 bases are a match to TRBD2. V was clipped by 2 bases and J by 3 bases; unmatched bases: 1. The CDR3 contains 14 residues. CDR1 and CDR2 from the germline V gene are SGHTA and FQGNSA. CDR3 bases: TGTGCCAGCAGCTTACTAGCGGGGGACTACGAGCAGTACTTC. This gives the protein CASSLLAGDYEQYF.

The rearrangement uses TRBV5-1 and TRBJ2-6, with D possibly TRBD1 on 5 matching bases. Between the trimmed V and J ends, which lost 1 base and 0 bases, there was a span of 8 bases. Germline CDR1 and CDR2: SGHRS and YFSETQ. The CDR3 is 16 amino acids. Here the CDR3 DNA reads TGCGCCAGCAGCTTGACAAGGGGCTCTGGGGCCAACGTCCTGACTTTC. This codes for CASSLTRGSGANVLTF.

The sample holds a few counts of this clone. The chain links TRBV10-3 to TRBJ1-4; 10 bases agree with TRBD1. CDR3 length: 14 amino acids. CDR1 is ENHRY, CDR2 SYGVKD, per germline. J lost 5 bases, V lost 5 bases, and 2 bases had no gene match. In DNA, the CDR3 is TGTGCCATCAGTCGGACAGGGGGGAATGAAAAACTGTTTTTT. Protein: CAISRTGGNEKLFF.

With respect to this clone: Germline and junction disagree at one end, which may indicate a read error. The genes are TRBV10-2 and TRBJ1-5, with 8 bases that match TRBD1. CDR3 length: 14 amino acids. CDR1 WSHSY and CDR2 SAAADI come from the germline V gene. The CDR3: CAISLTGDRQPQHF. CDR3 sequence (DNA): TGTGCCATCAGTCTAACAGGGGACAGGCAGCCCCAGCATTTT.

The J gene is TRBJ2-5, the V gene TRBV30, with TRBD2 matching over 8 bases. Per germline, CDR1 GTSNPN and CDR2 SVGIG (reference sequence). Losses at the gene ends were 3 bases for V and 1 base for J; bases not matched to a gene: 7. The CDR3 is 15 amino acids. CDR3 nucleotide sequence: TGTGCCTGGAGAGTTAGCGGGGTCGTCCAAGAGACCCAGTACTTC. This gives the protein CAWRVSGVVQETQYF.

The rearrangement uses TRBV28 and TRBJ1-4, with a possible D match to TRBD1 (5 bases). The CDR3 contains 14 residues. In germline, CDR1 is MDHEN, CDR2 SYDVKM. Trimming pared 5 bases from V and 12 bases from J, leaving 19 bases between. Written as DNA, the CDR3 is TGTGCCAGCAGTGGGGGGGGAGGGTACCAAGAACTGTTTTTT. As protein: CASSGGGGYQELFF. Using reference TRBV28 and TRBJ1-4 for the parts outside the CDR3, the full variable domain is DVKVTQSSRYLVKRTGEKVFLECVQDMDHENMFWYRQDPGLGLRLIYFSYDVKMKEKGDIPEGYSVSREKKERFSLILESASTNQTSMYLCASSGGGGYQELFFGSGTQLSVL.

This chain joins TRBV9 and TRBJ2-2; 7 bases map to TRBD1. The J segment lost 0 bases and the V segment lost 2 bases, leaving 13 bases of the junction unmatched. This CDR3 comprises 19 residues. Per germline, CDR1 SGDLS and CDR2 YYNGEE. CDR3 bases: TGTGCCAGCAGCGTCTCAGAGACAGGGTATTTATCGAACACCGGGGAGCTGTTTTTT. Encoded protein: CASSVSETGYLSNTGELFF.

V gene TRBV6-5 combines with J gene TRBJ1-6; D is ambiguous. The V and J ends lost 6 bases and 7 bases respectively, with 10 bases between them. From germline, CDR1 is MNHEY and CDR2 SVGAGI. CDR3 length equals 13 residues. CDR3 nucleotide sequence: TGTGCCAGCAGACCCCCGGGCAATTCACCCCTCCACTTT. It is translated as CASRPPGNSPLHF.

This chain uses TRBV4-1 with TRBJ1-2, with a weak D call TRBD1 (5 bases). The V and J ends lost 4 bases and 9 bases respectively, with 27 bases between them. Per germline, CDR1 MGHRA and CDR2 YSYEKL. The CDR3 length is 17 residues. The CDR3 reads CASSPYQASDRPYSYTF. CDR3 DNA sequence: TGCGCCAGCAGCCCATACCAAGCATCTGACAGACCCTACAGCTACACCTTC.